Shown below are 10 T cell receptor beta chains from a single sample sequenced in a study of blood T cells in healthy people across ages. Next came a second PCR, run for about 7 to 12 cycles, which used a sample-barcoded 5' primer along with a J-beta primer mix. TCRdb re-analysed the 5' RACE reads in MiXCR, keeping a single row per CDR3 protein. The data show around 1,800,000 distinct CDR3 sequences, about 39% seen once. Sequences were obtained from blood. These receptors were collected from a human donor in good health.

Concerning this clonotype: Mismatch with germline at one junction end may stem from a read error. The chain couples TRBV7-7 to TRBJ2-5; D may be TRBD2 (5 bases). The CDR3 runs 15 residues. Germline V gene sequence: CDR1 SSHAT, CDR2 FNYEAQ (reference sequence). The CDR3 DNA reads TGTGCTAGCAGCTTAGCGTTTAGCGAAGGGGAGACCCAGTACTTC. This translates into CASSLAFSEGETQYF. Filled out from reference TRBV7-7 and TRBJ2-5, the complete variable domain reads GAGVSQSPRYKVTKRGQDVTLRCDPISSHATLYWYQQALGQGPEFLTYFNYEAQPDKSGLPSDRFSAERPEGSISTLTIQRTEQRDSAMYRCASSLAFSEGETQYFGPGTRLLVL.

This clonotype appeared once. The rearrangement joins TRBV12-3 or TRBV12-4 to TRBJ2-6, with 9 bases lining up with TRBD1. The CDR3 spans 16 residues. J gave up 3 bases and V 3 bases, and 3 bases lay outside the gene matches. The CDR3 nucleotides read TGTGCCAGCAGTTTCGGACAGGGGTATGGGGCCAACGTCCTGACTTTC. The encoded protein is CASSFGQGYGANVLTF.

This clonotype was observed a handful of times. This rearrangement joins TRBV29-1 to TRBJ1-2; D gene uncertain. The germline V gene encodes CDR1 SQVTM and CDR2 ANQGSEA. The CDR3 consists of 11 residues. V was shortened by 6 bases and J by 8 bases, with 13 bases between the two germline ends. CDR3 coding DNA: TGCAGCGTCTCTTGGGCGGACGGCTACACCTTC. It is translated as CSVSWADGYTF.

V usage is TRBV6-7 and J usage is TRBJ1-5, with D uncertain. TRBV6-7 is recorded as an ORF, its role being uncertain. Deletions cut 2 bases from V and 3 bases from J, with 8 bases between. The CDR3 consists of 14 residues. In DNA, the CDR3 is TGTGCCAGCAGTTACCAGGTCTTCAATCAGCCCCAGCATTTT. Translation gives CASSYQVFNQPQHF.

The chain couples TRBV11-2 to TRBJ2-2, with a possible D match to TRBD2 (6 bases). There are 19 residues in the CDR3. Germline V gene sequence: CDR1 SGHAT, CDR2 FQNNGV. V dropped 5 bases and J dropped 1 base, with 23 bases sitting between them. The CDR3 sequence: CASSPTGSGREKNTGELFF. In nucleotides, the CDR3 is TGTGCCAGCAGCCCCACCGGTTCGGGACGGGAGAAGAACACCGGGGAGCTGTTTTTT.

This rearrangement joins TRBV20-1 to TRBJ2-6, with 11 bases that match TRBD2. The CDR3 has 16 residues. The trim removed 7 bases at V and 2 bases at J, leaving 7 bases unmatched. Germline loops: CDR1 DFQATT, CDR2 SNEGSKA (reference sequence). CDR3 bases: TGCAGTGTTAGCGGGGGGGCTCGAACTGGGGCCAACGTCCTGACTTTC. It specifies CSVSGGARTGANVLTF.

The genes are TRBV20-1 and TRBJ1-2; D perhaps matches TRBD1 (5 bases). Germline CDR1 DFQATT, CDR2 SNEGSKA (reference sequence). The V end was cut by 2 bases, the J end by 4 bases, with 8 bases between. The CDR3 runs to 12 residues. The CDR3 region is CSARPRAYGYTF. The CDR3 DNA reads as TGCAGTGCTAGACCCAGGGCCTATGGCTACACCTTC.

CDR3 in DNA: TGTGCCAGCAGACGAGGGACTAGCGGGAACGAGCAGTTCTTC. Its translation is CASRRGTSGNEQFF. This sequence joins TRBV6-2 or TRBV6-3 and TRBJ2-1, with 13 positions matching TRBD2. CDR3 length: 14 residues. The V and J ends lost 6 bases and 10 bases, in that order; junction bases with no gene match: 6. The germline CDR1 and CDR2 sequences are MNHEY and SVGEGT.

The V and J genes are TRBV28 and TRBJ2-7; TRBD1 aligns across 7 bases. Trimming at V came to 8 bases and at J to 2 bases, leaving 9 bases not matched to a gene. CDR1 and CDR2 (germline): MDHEN, SYDVKM. CDR3 length: 14 amino acids. The CDR3 is CASGTTGQTYEQYF. CDR3 nucleotide sequence: TGTGCCAGCGGGACGACAGGGCAAACCTACGAGCAGTACTTC.

This clonotype has a handful of counts. The V call is TRBV30, the J call TRBJ2-1, with D perhaps matching TRBD2 (6 bases). The germline V and J ends were trimmed by 3 bases and 0 bases, with 12 bases remaining between them. Germline CDR1 reads GTSNPN; CDR2 reads SVGIG (reference sequence). This CDR3 is built from 15 residues. CDR3 in amino acids: CAWRRDRSSYNEQFF. CDR3 coding DNA: TGTGCCTGGAGGCGGGATAGGAGCTCCTACAATGAGCAGTTCTTC.